Below, one T cell receptor beta chain is given with its context. Its antigen is undetermined. Looked up from germline, CDR1 is ENHRY and CDR2 is SYGVKD. This CDR3 has 12 amino acids. The V gene lost 6 bases and the J gene lost 13 bases, with 18 bases spanning the gap. The data derive from a study of cytomegalovirus exposure and HLA in healthy donors. Overall study results and limits: A link between a missense DCLRE1C variant and TCR beta V- and J-gene trimming emerged from a later analysis. In a later analysis, at a false discovery rate of 0.05, roughly 16,000 TCR beta sequences matched HLA alleles. Both high specificity and high sensitivity reportedly marked the classifier's diagnosis of cytomegalovirus status.

PCR primers comprised 60 Vbeta and 13 Jbeta primers. Clones were sequenced by immunoSEQ multiplex PCR, and TCRdb holds only the in-frame ones, with some missing. This sample yields about 170,000 clones, of which roughly 70% are seen a single time; 2.5% to 3.5% belongs to the top ten. Sequencing was done on a sample of PBMCs. The chain carries TRBV10-3 and TRBJ1-1; D remains ambiguous. The source is a woman between 50 and 59 years old in good health and CMV-seropositive. CDR3: CAIRSPGRMNFF. The DNA for the CDR3 is TGTGCCATCAGGTCTCCGGGTCGGATGAATTTCTTT.